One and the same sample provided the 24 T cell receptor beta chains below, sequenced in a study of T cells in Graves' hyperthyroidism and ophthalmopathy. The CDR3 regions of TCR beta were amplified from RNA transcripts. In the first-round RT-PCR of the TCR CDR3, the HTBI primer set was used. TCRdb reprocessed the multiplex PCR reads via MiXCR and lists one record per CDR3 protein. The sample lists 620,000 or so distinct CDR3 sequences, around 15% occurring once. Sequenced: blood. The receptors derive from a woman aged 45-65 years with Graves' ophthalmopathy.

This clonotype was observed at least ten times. CDR3 residues: CASSSRTGTDTQYF. In DNA, the CDR3 is TGTGCCAGCAGCTCCCGGACTGGAACAGATACGCAGTATTTT. The chain has TRBV11-2 and TRBJ2-3; TRBD2 is a possible D gene (5 bases). Germline V gene data show CDR1 as SGHAT and CDR2 as FQNNGV. V lost 4 bases, J lost 3 bases, and 11 bases lay in between. The length of the CDR3 is 14 residues.

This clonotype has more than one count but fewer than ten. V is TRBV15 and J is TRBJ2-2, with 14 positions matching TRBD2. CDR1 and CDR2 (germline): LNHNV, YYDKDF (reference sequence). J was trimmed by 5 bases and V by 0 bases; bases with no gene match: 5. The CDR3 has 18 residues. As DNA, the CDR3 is TGTGCCACCAGCAGAGATCGGACTAGCGGGAGGTTTACCGGGGAGCTGTTTTTT. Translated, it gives CATSRDRTSGRFTGELFF.

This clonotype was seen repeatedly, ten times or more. CDR3 sequence: CASSEGVPYGYTF. The CDR3 DNA is TGTGCCAGCAGTGAGGGGGTCCCCTATGGCTACACCTTC. The chain has TRBV6-1 and TRBJ1-2; D is perhaps TRBD1 (5 bases). The CDR3 consists of 13 residues. V was shortened by 3 bases and J by 4 bases, with 9 bases between the two germline ends. CDR1 and CDR2 from the germline V gene are MNHNS and SASEGT.

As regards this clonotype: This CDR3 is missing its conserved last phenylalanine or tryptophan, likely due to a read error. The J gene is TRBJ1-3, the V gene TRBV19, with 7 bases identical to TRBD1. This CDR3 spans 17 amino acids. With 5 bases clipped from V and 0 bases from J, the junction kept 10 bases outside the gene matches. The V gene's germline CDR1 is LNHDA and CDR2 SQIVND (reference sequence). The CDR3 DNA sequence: TGTGCCAGTAGTCTATTAGGGGGCACCAGCTCTGGAAACACCATATATCTT. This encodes CASSLLGGTSSGNTIYL.

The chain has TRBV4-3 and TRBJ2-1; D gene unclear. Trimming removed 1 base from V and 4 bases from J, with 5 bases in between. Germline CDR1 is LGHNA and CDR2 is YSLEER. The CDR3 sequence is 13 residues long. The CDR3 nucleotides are TGCGCCAGCAGCCAAGCCTCATACAATGAGCAGTTCTTC. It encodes CASSQASYNEQFF.

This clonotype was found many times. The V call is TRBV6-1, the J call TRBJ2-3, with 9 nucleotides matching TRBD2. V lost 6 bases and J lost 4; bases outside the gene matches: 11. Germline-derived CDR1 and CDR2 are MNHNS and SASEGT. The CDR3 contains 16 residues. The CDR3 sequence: CASRTTSGPFPDTQYF. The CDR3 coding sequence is TGTGCCAGCAGGACGACTAGCGGTCCTTTTCCAGATACGCAGTATTTT.

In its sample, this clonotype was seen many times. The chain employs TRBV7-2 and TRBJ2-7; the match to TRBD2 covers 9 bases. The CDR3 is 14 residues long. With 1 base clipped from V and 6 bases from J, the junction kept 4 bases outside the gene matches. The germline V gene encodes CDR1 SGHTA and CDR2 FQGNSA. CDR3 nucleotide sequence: TGTGCCAGCAGCTTAGGTTTTAGCGGGAGCGAGCAGTACTTC. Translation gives CASSLGFSGSEQYF.

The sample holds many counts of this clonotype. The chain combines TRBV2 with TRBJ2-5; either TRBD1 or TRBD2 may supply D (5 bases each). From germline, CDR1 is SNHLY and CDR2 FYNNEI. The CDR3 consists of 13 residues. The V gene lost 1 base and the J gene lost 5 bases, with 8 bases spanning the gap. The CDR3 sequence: CASSEGGAETQYF. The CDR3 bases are TGTGCCAGCAGTGAAGGAGGGGCCGAGACCCAGTACTTC.

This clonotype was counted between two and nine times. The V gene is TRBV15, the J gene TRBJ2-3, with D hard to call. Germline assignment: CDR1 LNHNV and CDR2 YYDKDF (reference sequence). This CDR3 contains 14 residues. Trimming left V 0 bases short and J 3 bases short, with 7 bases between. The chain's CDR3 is CATSRDLGTDTQYF. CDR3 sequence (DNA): TGTGCCACCAGCAGAGATCTAGGGACAGATACGCAGTATTTT.

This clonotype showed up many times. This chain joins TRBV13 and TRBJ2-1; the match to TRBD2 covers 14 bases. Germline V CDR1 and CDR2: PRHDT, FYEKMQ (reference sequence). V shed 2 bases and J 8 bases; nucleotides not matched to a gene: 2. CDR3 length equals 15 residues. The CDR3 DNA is TGTGCCAGCAGCTTATTGACTAGCGGGGGGGATGAGCAGTTCTTC. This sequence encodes CASSLLTSGGDEQFF.

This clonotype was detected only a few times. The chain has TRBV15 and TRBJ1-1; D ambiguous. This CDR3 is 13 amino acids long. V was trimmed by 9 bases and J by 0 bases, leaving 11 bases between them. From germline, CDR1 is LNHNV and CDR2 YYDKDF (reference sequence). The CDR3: CATAVQLNTEAFF. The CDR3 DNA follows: TGTGCCACGGCGGTCCAACTGAACACTGAAGCTTTCTTT. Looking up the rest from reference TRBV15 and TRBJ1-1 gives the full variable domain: DAMVIQNPRYQVTQFGKPVTLSCSQTLNHNVMYWYQQKSSQAPKLLFHYYDKDFNNEADTPDNFQSRRPNTSFCFLDIRSPGLGDTAMYLCATAVQLNTEAFFGQGTRLTVV.

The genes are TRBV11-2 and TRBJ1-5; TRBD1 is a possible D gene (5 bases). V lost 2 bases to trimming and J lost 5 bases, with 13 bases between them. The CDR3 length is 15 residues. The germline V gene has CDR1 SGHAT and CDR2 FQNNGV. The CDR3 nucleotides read TGTGCCAGCAGCTTAAACCGGGGGAGCGATCAGCCCCAGCATTTT. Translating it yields CASSLNRGSDQPQHF.

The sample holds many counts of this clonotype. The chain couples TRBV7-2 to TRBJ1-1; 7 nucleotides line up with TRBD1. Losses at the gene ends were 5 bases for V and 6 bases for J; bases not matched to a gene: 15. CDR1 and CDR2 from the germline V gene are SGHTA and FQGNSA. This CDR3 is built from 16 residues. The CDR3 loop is CASSRPDRAQTPEAFF. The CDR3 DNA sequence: TGTGCCAGCAGCCGTCCCGACAGGGCCCAGACCCCTGAAGCTTTCTTT.

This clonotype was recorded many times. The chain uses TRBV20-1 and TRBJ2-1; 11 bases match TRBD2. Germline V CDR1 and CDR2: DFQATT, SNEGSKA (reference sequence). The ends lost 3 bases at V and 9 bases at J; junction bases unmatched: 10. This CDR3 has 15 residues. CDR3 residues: CSASGTSGSGGEQFF. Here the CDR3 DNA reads TGCAGTGCTAGCGGGACTAGCGGTAGTGGGGGTGAGCAGTTCTTC.

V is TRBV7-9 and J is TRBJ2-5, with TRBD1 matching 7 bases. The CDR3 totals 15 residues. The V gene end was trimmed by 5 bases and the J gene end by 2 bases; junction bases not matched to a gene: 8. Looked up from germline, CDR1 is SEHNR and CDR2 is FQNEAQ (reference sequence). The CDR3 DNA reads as TGTGCCAGCAGCCCCGGGACAGAGAATCAAGAGACCCAGTACTTC. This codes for CASSPGTENQETQYF. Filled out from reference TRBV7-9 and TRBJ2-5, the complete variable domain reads DTGVSQNPRHKITKRGQNVTFRCDPISEHNRLYWYRQTLGQGPEFLTYFQNEAQLEKSRLLSDRFSAERPKGSFSTLEIQRTEQGDSAMYLCASSPGTENQETQYFGPGTRLLVL.

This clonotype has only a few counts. CDR3 coding DNA: TGTGCCAGCTTGTCGGGATACGAGCAGTACTTC. This sequence encodes CASLSGYEQYF. J is TRBJ2-7 and V is TRBV6-1, with D perhaps TRBD2 (5 bases). The V gene's germline CDR1 is MNHNS and CDR2 SASEGT. Trimming removed 8 bases at V and 4 bases at J, with 9 bases between. This CDR3 comprises 11 residues.

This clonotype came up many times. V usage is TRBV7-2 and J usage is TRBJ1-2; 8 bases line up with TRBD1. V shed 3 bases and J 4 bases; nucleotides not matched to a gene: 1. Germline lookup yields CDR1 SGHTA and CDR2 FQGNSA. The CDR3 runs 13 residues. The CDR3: CASSFGQGYGYTF. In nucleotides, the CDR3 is TGTGCCAGCAGCTTCGGACAGGGCTATGGCTACACCTTC.

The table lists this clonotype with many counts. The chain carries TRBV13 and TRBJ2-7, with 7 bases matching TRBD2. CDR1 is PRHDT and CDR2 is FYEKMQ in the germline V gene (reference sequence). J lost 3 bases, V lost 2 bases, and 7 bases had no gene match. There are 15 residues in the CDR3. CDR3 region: CASSLLGGSGYEQYF. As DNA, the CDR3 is TGTGCCAGCAGCTTACTGGGGGGGTCCGGCTACGAGCAGTACTTC.

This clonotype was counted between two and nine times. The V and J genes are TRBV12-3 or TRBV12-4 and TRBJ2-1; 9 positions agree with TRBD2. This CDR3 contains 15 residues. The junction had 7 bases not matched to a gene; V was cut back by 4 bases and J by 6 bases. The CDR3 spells CASSSLAGLSNEQFF. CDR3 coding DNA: TGTGCCAGCAGTTCCCTAGCGGGACTTTCCAATGAGCAGTTCTTC.

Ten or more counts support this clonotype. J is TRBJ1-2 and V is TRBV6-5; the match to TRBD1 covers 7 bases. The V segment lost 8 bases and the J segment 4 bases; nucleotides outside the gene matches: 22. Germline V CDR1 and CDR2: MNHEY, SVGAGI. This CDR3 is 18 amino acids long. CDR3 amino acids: CASEGPKGAQSGGYGYTF. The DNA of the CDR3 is TGTGCCAGCGAAGGTCCTAAGGGGGCCCAGTCGGGTGGCTATGGCTACACCTTC.

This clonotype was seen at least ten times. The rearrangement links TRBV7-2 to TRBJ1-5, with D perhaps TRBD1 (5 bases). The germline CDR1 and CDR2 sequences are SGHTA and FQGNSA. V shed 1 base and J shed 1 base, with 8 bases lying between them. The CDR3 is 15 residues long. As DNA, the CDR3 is TGTGCCAGCAGCTTAGTTTGGGGGAGCAATCAGCCCCAGCATTTT. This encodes CASSLVWGSNQPQHF.

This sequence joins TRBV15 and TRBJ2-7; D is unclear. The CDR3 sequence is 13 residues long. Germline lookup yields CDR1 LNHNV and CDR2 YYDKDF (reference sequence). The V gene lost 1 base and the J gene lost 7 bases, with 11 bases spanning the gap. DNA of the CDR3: TGTGCCACCAGCAGAGGGCCCATGGGGGAGCAGTACTTC. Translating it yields CATSRGPMGEQYF. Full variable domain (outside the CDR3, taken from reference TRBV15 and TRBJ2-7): DAMVIQNPRYQVTQFGKPVTLSCSQTLNHNVMYWYQQKSSQAPKLLFHYYDKDFNNEADTPDNFQSRRPNTSFCFLDIRSPGLGDTAMYLCATSRGPMGEQYFGPGTRLTVT.

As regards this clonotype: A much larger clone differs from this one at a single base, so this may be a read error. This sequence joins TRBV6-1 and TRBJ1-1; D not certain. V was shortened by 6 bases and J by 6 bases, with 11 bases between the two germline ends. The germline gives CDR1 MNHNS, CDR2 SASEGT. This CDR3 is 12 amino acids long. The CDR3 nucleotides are TGTGCCAGCAGATTCAGGAGGTCTGAAGCTTTCTTT. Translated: CASRFRRSEAFF.

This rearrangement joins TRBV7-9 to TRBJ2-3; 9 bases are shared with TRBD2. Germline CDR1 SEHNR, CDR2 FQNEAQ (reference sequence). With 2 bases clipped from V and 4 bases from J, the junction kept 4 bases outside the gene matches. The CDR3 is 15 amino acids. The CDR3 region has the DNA TGTGCCAGCAGCTTATTAGCGGGGGACGCAGATACGCAGTATTTT. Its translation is CASSLLAGDADTQYF.